These 18 T cell receptor beta chains share one sample of origin, sequenced in a study of Graves' ophthalmopathy and Graves' hyperthyroidism. Amplified material comprised TCR beta CDR3 regions derived from RNA transcripts. RT-PCR in the first round used HTBI primers; a second-round multiplex PCR followed. MiXCR, run by TCRdb on the multiplex PCR reads, gives a single entry per CDR3 protein. The profile shows roughly 400,000 distinct CDR3 sequences, about 17% of them singletons. Sample: peripheral blood. The source of these receptors is an adult woman with stable Graves' hyperthyroidism.

This clonotype has just a few counts. The CDR3 spells CASTLLQGNQYF. The CDR3 region has the DNA TGCGCCAGCACCCTCTTGCAGGGGAATCAGTACTTC. V is TRBV5-1 and J is TRBJ2-7; possibly TRBD1 for D (6 bases). CDR1 is SGHRS, CDR2 YFSETQ, per germline. The CDR3 is 12 residues long. Trimming pared 6 bases from V and 10 bases from J, leaving 17 bases between.

The sample holds many counts of this clonotype. The genes are TRBV12-3 or TRBV12-4 and TRBJ2-5, with 8 positions matching TRBD1. The CDR3 runs 14 residues. Unmatched junction bases numbered 7, after V lost 5 bases and J lost 5 bases. Here the CDR3 DNA reads TGTGCCAGCAGTGCGGACAGGGTCCGGGAGACCCAGTACTTC. As protein: CASSADRVRETQYF.

The rearrangement uses TRBV11-1 and TRBJ2-7, with D unclear. From germline, CDR1 is SGHAT and CDR2 FQDESV (reference sequence). CDR3 length: 16 amino acids. V dropped 0 bases and J dropped 3 bases, with 15 bases sitting between them. Here the CDR3 reads CASSLANSAAYYEQYF. In nucleotides, the CDR3 is TGTGCCAGCAGCTTAGCGAATTCGGCTGCCTACTACGAGCAGTACTTC. Full variable domain (outside the CDR3, taken from reference TRBV11-1 and TRBJ2-7): EAEVAQSPRYKITEKSQAVAFWCDPISGHATLYWYRQILGQGPELLVQFQDESVVDDSQLPKDRFSAERLKGVDSTLKIQPAELGDSAMYLCASSLANSAAYYEQYFGPGTRLTVT.

This clonotype appeared many times. Germline and junction disagree at one end, which may indicate a read error. This sequence joins TRBV20-1 and TRBJ2-5; TRBD1 might be the D (7 bases). Germline loops: CDR1 DFQATT, CDR2 SNEGSKA (reference sequence). The CDR3 consists of 13 residues. CDR3 sequence reads: CSVGGTAQVTQYF. The CDR3 region has the DNA TGCAGTGTAGGGGGGACAGCCCAAGTGACCCAGTACTTC.

This clonotype came up many times. The genes are TRBV12-3 or TRBV12-4 and TRBJ2-5; 9 bases match TRBD2. This CDR3 is built from 14 residues. With V trimmed by 6 bases and J by 2 bases, 4 bases remained unmatched. The CDR3 protein is CASSLLAGQETQYF. CDR3 DNA: TGTGCCAGCAGCCTGCTAGCGGGGCAAGAGACCCAGTACTTC.

This chain uses TRBV11-2 with TRBJ2-2; 7 positions agree with TRBD1. Per the germline V gene, CDR1 is SGHAT and CDR2 is FQNNGV. Unmatched junction bases numbered 8, after V lost 6 bases and J lost 4 bases. The CDR3 spans 15 residues. CDR3 protein: CASSPDRVGTGELFF. CDR3 coding DNA: TGTGCCAGCAGTCCCGACAGGGTGGGCACCGGGGAGCTGTTTTTT.

About this clonotype itself: This CDR3 is missing its conserved last phenylalanine or tryptophan, likely due to a read error. V gene TRBV6-1 combines with J gene TRBJ1-5; 11 bases are shared with TRBD1. Germline trimming cut 8 bases from V and 7 bases from J; bases unmatched to any gene: 4. In germline, CDR1 is MNHNS, CDR2 SASEGT. The CDR3 is 13 residues long. The CDR3 nucleotides are TGTGCCAGCGGTAGGACAGGGGGCCAGCCCCAGCATGTT. This gives the protein CASGRTGGQPQHV.

This clonotype was detected many times. J is TRBJ1-6 and V is TRBV28; D uncertain. The germline V gene has CDR1 MDHEN and CDR2 SYDVKM. The CDR3 runs 15 residues. The V and J ends lost 6 bases and 10 bases respectively, with 19 bases between them. DNA for the CDR3: TGTGCCAGCAGCCCACCGGGAGGGTTTCGATCACCCCTCCACTTT. Translation gives CASSPPGGFRSPLHF.

As to this clonotype: A much larger clone sits a single nucleotide away, making a read error possible. The V gene is TRBV11-1, the J gene TRBJ2-7, with D possibly TRBD1 on 6 matching bases. Per germline, CDR1 SGHAT and CDR2 FQDESV (reference sequence). V dropped 5 bases and J dropped 2 bases, with 22 bases sitting between them. This CDR3 is 17 amino acids long. The CDR3 is CASSTSDSKNPPYEQYF. As DNA, the CDR3 is TGTGCCAGCAGCACCTCGGACAGCAAGAATCCTCCCTACGAGCAGTACTTC. The full variable domain, rest sourced from reference TRBV11-1 and TRBJ2-7, is EAEVAQSPRYKITEKSQAVAFWCDPISGHATLYWYRQILGQGPELLVQFQDESVVDDSQLPKDRFSAERLKGVDSTLKIQPAELGDSAMYLCASSTSDSKNPPYEQYFGPGTRLTVT.

This clonotype has just a few counts. The gene calls are TRBV3-1 and TRBJ1-1; tentative D call: TRBD1 (6 bases). Germline CDR1 LGHDT, CDR2 YNNKEL (reference sequence). The CDR3 loop spans 12 amino acids. V was clipped by 6 bases and J by 3 bases, with 8 bases between them. For the CDR3, the DNA is TGTGCCAGCAGAAACAGGGACACTGAAGCTTTCTTT. It yields the protein CASRNRDTEAFF.

This clonotype has at least ten counts. This chain links TRBV29-1 with TRBJ1-2; 8 bases agree with TRBD1. The CDR3 is made up of 13 amino acids. After removal of 4 bases from V and 7 bases from J, the junction contained 8 bases not matched to a gene. CDR1 is SQVTM, CDR2 ANQGSEA, per germline. The CDR3 loop reads CSVVEGQDFGYTF. CDR3 nucleotides: TGCAGCGTTGTGGAGGGACAGGACTTTGGCTACACCTTC.

The sample holds many counts of this clonotype. The genes are TRBV6-1 and TRBJ2-7, with TRBD1 matching 7 bases. The ends lost 6 bases at V and 5 bases at J; junction bases unmatched: 4. Germline CDR1 and CDR2: MNHNS and SASEGT. CDR3 size: 12 residues. The CDR3 region is CASRTDRDEQYF. In DNA form, the CDR3 reads TGTGCCAGCAGGACCGACAGGGACGAGCAGTACTTC.

This clonotype was recorded once. The genes are TRBV9 and TRBJ1-2; TRBD1 matches at 7 bases. The germline V gene has CDR1 SGDLS and CDR2 YYNGEE. The J segment lost 4 bases and the V segment lost 3 bases, leaving 6 bases of the junction unmatched. The CDR3 has 14 residues. The CDR3 loop is CASSEGGQPYGYTF. CDR3 in DNA: TGTGCCAGCAGCGAGGGGGGACAGCCCTATGGCTACACCTTC.

This clonotype came up many times. CDR3 amino acids: CASRAGPLNTEAFF. The CDR3 nucleotides read TGTGCCAGCAGGGCGGGACCTCTGAACACTGAAGCTTTCTTT. V usage is TRBV27 and J usage is TRBJ1-1; perhaps TRBD1 as D (5 bases). Germline CDR1 MNHEY, CDR2 SMNVEV (reference sequence). The CDR3 loop spans 14 amino acids. V dropped 6 bases and J dropped 0 bases, with 11 bases sitting between them.

This clonotype was found many times. This chain connects TRBV9 to TRBJ2-7, with 8 bases fitting TRBD2. This CDR3 is 14 amino acids long. Losses at the gene ends were 4 bases for V and 6 bases for J; bases not matched to a gene: 9. Germline V gene lookup returns CDR1 SGDLS and CDR2 YYNGEE. The CDR3 DNA sequence: TGTGCCAGCAGCCGAGGGACTAGTAATAGCGAGCAGTACTTC. Amino acid sequence: CASSRGTSNSEQYF.

This clonotype was observed a few times. The J gene is TRBJ2-7, the V gene TRBV20-1; 12 positions agree with TRBD2. Losses at the gene ends were 0 bases for V and 5 bases for J; bases not matched to a gene: 8. Germline loops: CDR1 DFQATT, CDR2 SNEGSKA (reference sequence). The CDR3 is 16 residues long. CDR3 coding DNA: TGCAGTGCTAGAGAGGGACTAGCGGGTGAGAGGAACGAGCAGTACTTC. Its protein is CSAREGLAGERNEQYF.

This clonotype has at least ten counts. The chain combines TRBV9 with TRBJ1-1; TRBD1 matches 9 bases. CDR3 length: 15 residues. Losses at the gene ends were 7 bases for V and 4 bases for J; bases not matched to a gene: 11. Germline lookup yields CDR1 SGDLS and CDR2 YYNGEE. The CDR3 DNA follows: TGTGCCAGCGGGTTAGGGACAGGGATCGGCACTGAAGCTTTCTTT. Its protein is CASGLGTGIGTEAFF.

The sample holds many counts of this clonotype. This chain connects TRBV5-1 to TRBJ2-2; 8 nucleotides match TRBD2. Germline lookup yields CDR1 SGHRS and CDR2 YFSETQ. The CDR3 is made up of 15 amino acids. V gave up 4 bases and J gave up 7 bases; unmatched junction bases: 9. The DNA for the CDR3 is TGCGCCAGCAGCGCGGGACTAGAAACCATCGGGGAGCTGTTTTTT. This codes for CASSAGLETIGELFF.